This T cell receptor (beta chain) comes out of a study of shared clonotypes between healthy human individuals. Study-wide findings and caveats: An expected dependence of interdonor clonotype sharing on sequencing depth was noted. Relative to their counterparts shared across all four donors, non-shared clonotypes exhibited diminished generation probabilities.

In the CD4+ fraction, cells were divided into CD45RA+ naive and CD45RA-negative memory subsets. J was trimmed by 4 bases and V by 6 bases; bases with no gene match: 8. Germline V gene sequence: CDR1 SNHLY, CDR2 FYNNEI. CDR3 length equals 14 residues. Details on this clone: Its target is unknown.

Original processing methods: Junction-only immunoSEQ sequences carried no quality scores, so filtering differed. Sequenced by immunoSEQ multiplex PCR; TCRdb stores in-frame clones only, minus some. From that table come the V and J calls and clone size; the DNA was used to work out D and trimming. The sample yields 2 million to 3 million clones, 80% to 95% seen once. The sequence was collected from a man younger than 35 in good health. Some clones in this sample may be carry-over from other donors' samples. Sequenced input: naive CD4+ T cells from PBMCs. Subset in this sample: CD45RA+ positively selected. The gene calls are TRBV2 and TRBJ1-1; TRBD1 matches at 7 bases. The CDR3 loop is CASSKNRGGTEAFF. The CDR3, as DNA: TGTGCCAGCAGCAAAAACAGGGGAGGCACTGAAGCTTTCTTT.